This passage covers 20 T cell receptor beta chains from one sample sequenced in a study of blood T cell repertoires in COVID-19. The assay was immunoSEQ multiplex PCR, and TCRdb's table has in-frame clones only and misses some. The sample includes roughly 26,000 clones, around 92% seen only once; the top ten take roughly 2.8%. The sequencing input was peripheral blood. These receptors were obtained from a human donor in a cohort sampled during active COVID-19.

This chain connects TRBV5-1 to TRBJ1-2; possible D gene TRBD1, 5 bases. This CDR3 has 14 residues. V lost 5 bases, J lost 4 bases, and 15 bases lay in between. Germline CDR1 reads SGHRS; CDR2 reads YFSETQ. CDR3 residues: CASSGGGGSYGYTF. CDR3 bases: TGCGCCAGCAGTGGGGGAGGAGGGAGCTATGGCTACACCTTC.

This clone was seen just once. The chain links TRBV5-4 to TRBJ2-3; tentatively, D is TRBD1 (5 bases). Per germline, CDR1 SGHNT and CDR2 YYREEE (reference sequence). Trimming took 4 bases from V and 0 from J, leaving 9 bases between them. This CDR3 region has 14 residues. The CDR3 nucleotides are TGTGCCAGCAGCCCCCGGACAAGCACAGATACGCAGTATTTT. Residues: CASSPRTSTDTQYF.

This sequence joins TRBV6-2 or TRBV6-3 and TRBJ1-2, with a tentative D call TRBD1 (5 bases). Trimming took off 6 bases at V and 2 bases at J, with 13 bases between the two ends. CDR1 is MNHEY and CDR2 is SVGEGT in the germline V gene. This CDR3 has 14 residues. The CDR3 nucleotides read TGTGCCAGCAGCCGAACAGGATTCAACTATGGCTACACCTTC. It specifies CASSRTGFNYGYTF.

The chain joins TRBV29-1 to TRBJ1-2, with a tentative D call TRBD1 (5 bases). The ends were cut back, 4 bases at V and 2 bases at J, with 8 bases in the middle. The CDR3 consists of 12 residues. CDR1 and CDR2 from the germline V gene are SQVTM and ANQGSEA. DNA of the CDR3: TGCAGCGTTGTCGGGGGGAACTATGGCTACACCTTC. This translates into CSVVGGNYGYTF.

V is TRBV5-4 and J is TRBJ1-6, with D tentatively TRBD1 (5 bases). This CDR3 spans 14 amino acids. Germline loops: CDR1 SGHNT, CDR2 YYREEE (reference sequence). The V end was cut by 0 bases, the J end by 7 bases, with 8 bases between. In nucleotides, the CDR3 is TGTGCCAGCAGCTTGGTGGACACCAATTCACCCCTCCACTTT. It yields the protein CASSLVDTNSPLHF.

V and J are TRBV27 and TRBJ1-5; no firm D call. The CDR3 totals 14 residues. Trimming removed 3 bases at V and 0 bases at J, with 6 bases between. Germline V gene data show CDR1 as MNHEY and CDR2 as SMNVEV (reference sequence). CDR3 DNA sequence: TGTGCCAGCAGTTTCGGGAATAGCAATCAGCCCCAGCATTTT. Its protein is CASSFGNSNQPQHF.

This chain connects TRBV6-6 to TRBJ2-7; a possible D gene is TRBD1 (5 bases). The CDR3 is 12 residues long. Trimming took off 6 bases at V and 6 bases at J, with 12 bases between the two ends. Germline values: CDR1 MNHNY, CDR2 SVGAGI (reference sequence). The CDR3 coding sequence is TGTGCCAGCAGGCGCCAGGGATCCGAGCAGTACTTC. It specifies CASRRQGSEQYF.

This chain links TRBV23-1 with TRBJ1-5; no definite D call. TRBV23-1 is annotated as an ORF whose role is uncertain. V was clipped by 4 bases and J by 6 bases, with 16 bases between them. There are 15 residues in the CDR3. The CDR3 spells CASSLSRSGIQPQHF. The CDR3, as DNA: TGCGCCAGCAGTCTCTCGAGGTCGGGGATTCAGCCCCAGCATTTT.

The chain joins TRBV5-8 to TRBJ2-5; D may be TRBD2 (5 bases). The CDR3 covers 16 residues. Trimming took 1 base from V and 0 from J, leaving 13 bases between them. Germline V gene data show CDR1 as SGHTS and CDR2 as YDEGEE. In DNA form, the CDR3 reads TGTGCCAGCAGCTTGTTATTGGCGGGTTACCAAGAGACCCAGTACTTC. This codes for CASSLLLAGYQETQYF.

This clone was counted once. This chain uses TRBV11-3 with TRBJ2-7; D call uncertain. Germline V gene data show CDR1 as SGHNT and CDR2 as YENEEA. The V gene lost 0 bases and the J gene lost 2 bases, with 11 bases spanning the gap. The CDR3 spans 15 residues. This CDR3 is CASSLDHSVTYEQYF. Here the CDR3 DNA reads TGTGCCAGCAGCTTAGATCATTCGGTGACCTACGAGCAGTACTTC. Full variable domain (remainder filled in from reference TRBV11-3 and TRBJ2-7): EAGVVQSPRYKIIEKKQPVAFWCNPISGHNTLYWYLQNLGQGPELLIRYENEEAVDDSQLPKDRFSAERLKGVDSTLKIQPAELGDSAVYLCASSLDHSVTYEQYFGPGTRLTVT.

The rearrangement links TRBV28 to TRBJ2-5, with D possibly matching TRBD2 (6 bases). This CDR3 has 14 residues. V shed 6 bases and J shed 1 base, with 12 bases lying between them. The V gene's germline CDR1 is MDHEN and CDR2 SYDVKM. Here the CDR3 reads CASSPWGLQETQYF. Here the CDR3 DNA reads TGTGCCAGCAGCCCCTGGGGACTCCAAGAGACCCAGTACTTC.

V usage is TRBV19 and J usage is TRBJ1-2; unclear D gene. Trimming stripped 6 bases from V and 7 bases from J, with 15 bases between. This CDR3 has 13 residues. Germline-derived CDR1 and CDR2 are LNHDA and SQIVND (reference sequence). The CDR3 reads CASSPDGDGGYTF. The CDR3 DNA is TGTGCCAGTAGCCCCGACGGGGATGGTGGCTACACCTTC.

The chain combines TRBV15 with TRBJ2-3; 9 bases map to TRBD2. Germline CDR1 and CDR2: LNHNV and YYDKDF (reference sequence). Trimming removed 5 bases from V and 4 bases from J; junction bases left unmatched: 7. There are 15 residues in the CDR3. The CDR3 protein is CATSDGGLAADTQYF. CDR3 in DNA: TGTGCCACCAGCGACGGGGGACTAGCTGCAGATACGCAGTATTTT.

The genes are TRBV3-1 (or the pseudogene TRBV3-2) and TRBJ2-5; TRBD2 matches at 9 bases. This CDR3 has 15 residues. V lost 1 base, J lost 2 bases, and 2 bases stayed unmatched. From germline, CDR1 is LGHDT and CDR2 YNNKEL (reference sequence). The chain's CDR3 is CASSQGLAGQETQYF. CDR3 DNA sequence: TGTGCCAGCAGCCAAGGGCTAGCGGGACAAGAGACCCAGTACTTC.

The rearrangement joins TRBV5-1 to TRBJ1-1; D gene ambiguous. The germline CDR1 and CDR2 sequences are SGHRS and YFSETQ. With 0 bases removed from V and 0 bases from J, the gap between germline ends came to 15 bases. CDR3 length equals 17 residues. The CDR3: CASSLGRNQIMNTEAFF. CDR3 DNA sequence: TGCGCCAGCAGCTTGGGCAGGAACCAGATCATGAACACTGAAGCTTTCTTT.

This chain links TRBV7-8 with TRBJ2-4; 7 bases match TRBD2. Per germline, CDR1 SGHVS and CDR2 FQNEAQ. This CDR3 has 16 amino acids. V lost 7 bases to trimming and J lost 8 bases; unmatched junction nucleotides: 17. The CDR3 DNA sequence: TGTGCCAGCACCCTCACGACCCCGGGGGGAGGTGACATTCAGTACTTC. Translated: CASTLTTPGGGDIQYF.

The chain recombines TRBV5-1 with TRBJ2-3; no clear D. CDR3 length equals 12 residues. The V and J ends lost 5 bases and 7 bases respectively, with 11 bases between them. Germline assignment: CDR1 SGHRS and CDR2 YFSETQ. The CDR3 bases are TGCGCCAGCAGACAGTCTACTCATACGCAGTATTTT. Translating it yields CASRQSTHTQYF. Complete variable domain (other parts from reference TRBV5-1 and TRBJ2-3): KAGVTQTPRYLIKTRGQQVTLSCSPISGHRSVSWYQQTPGQGLQFLFEYFSETQRNKGNFPGRFSGRQFSNSRSEMNVSTLELGDSALYLCASRQSTHTQYFGPGTRLTVL.

The CDR3 protein is CASSSDRGLWGGELFF. CDR3 DNA sequence: TGTGCCAGCAGCTCGGACAGGGGCCTGTGGGGCGGGGAGCTGTTTTTT. The chain combines TRBV5-4 with TRBJ2-2; TRBD1 matches at 9 bases. Germline V lookup: CDR1 SGHNT, CDR2 YYREEE (reference sequence). J was trimmed by 7 bases and V by 3 bases; bases with no gene match: 10. The CDR3 is 16 amino acids.

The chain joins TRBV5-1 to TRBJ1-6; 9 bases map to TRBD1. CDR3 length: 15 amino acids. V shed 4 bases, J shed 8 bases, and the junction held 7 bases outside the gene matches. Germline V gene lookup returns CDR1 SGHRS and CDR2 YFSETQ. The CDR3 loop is CASSLRDRVYSPLHF. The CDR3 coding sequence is TGCGCCAGCAGCCTCCGGGACAGGGTTTATTCACCCCTCCACTTT.

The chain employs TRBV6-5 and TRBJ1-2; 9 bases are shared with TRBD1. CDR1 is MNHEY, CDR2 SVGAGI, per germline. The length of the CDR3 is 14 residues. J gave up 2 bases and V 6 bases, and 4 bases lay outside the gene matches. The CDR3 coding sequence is TGTGCCAGCAGGAAGACAGGGGGAAACTATGGCTACACCTTC. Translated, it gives CASRKTGGNYGYTF.